Listed below are T cell receptor beta chains from one sample, sequenced in a study of blood T cell repertoires in COVID-19. Profiling relied on immunoSEQ multiplex PCR, and the TCRdb table lists in-frame clones only, not all of them. The sample lists around 62,000 clones, about four fifths seen once, with 7.5% to 9.5% in the top ten. The specimen sequenced was peripheral blood. These receptors were collected from a man aged 50-60 years with active COVID-19. CDR3s leave out the opening cysteine and the closing phenylalanine or tryptophan. The D gene is left open where the match is weak.

V gene,D gene,J gene,CDR3 length,CDR3 protein
TRBV7-6,NA,TRBJ2-7,13,ASSAEVTYSYEQY
TRBV5-6,NA,TRBJ1-1,12,ASSSRTVGVVAF
TRBV4-3,NA,TRBJ2-3,12,ASSQEGGPDTQY
TRBV5-1,TRBD2,TRBJ2-7,12,ASRQSGTRGEQY
TRBV5-1,TRBD2,TRBJ2-1,14,ASSLAAGRASNEQF
TRBV3-1/TRBV3-2,NA,TRBJ1-5,14,ASSPGGLTFNQPQH
TRBV6-5,NA,TRBJ1-3,13,ASREGLGSGNTIY
TRBV5-1,TRBD2,TRBJ2-5,11,ASSSGAQETQY
TRBV6-6,TRBD2,TRBJ2-3,14,ASSYSQGGGTDTQY
TRBV10-3,TRBD2,TRBJ2-1,15,AISESPAGSSYNEQF
TRBV6-6,NA,TRBJ2-1,12,ASSYSTQGEGQF
TRBV25-1,NA,TRBJ1-3,11,ASSWGPGNTIY
TRBV2,TRBD2,TRBJ2-3,12,ASLWREGQDTQY
TRBV6-5,TRBD1,TRBJ1-1,11,ASNRQGWTEAF
TRBV7-9,NA,TRBJ1-1,9,ASTRGGEAF
TRBV18,NA,TRBJ1-5,11,ASSPGGDQPQH
TRBV6-5,NA,TRBJ1-1,11,ASSSYYNTEAF
TRBV7-9,NA,TRBJ1-2,11,ASSRDRHYGYT
TRBV18,TRBD1,TRBJ1-1,13,ASSPLGQGNTEAF
TRBV5-1,TRBD2,TRBJ2-2,14,ASSSITSGGTGELF